These T cell receptor beta chains were read from a single sample in a study of long-term antiretroviral therapy in people with HIV. Assay used: immunoSEQ multiplex PCR; TCRdb lists only in-frame clones, some missing. The table has 20,000 or so clones, 84% seen once. The specimen was unsorted PBMCs, collected 0.1 years before starting antiretroviral therapy. The receptors here all came from a man aged 18 to 29 with HIV. Both conserved end residues are part of each CDR3. D genes are given only for firm matches. Rows may omit the clone size; those that give it use once, few, many or a size class.

cdr3_length,j_call,clone_size,d_call,v_call,cdr3_aa,cdr3_nt
12,TRBJ1-2,few,.,TRBV6-1,CASIDGVYGYTF,TGTGCCAGCATTGACGGTGTCTATGGCTACACCTTC
14,TRBJ1-5,.,TRBD1,TRBV6-1,CASMPGQGNQPQHF,TGTGCCAGCATGCCGGGACAGGGCAATCAGCCCCAGCATTTT
14,TRBJ1-6,.,.,TRBV7-6,CASSLDSGAVNLHF,TGTGCCAGCAGCTTAGATAGTGGTGCTGTAAACCTCCACTTT
15,TRBJ2-7,.,TRBD1,TRBV15,CATSRVGQGVYEQYF,TGTGCCACCAGCAGAGTAGGTCAGGGGGTCTACGAGCAGTACTTC
15,TRBJ1-3,.,TRBD1,TRBV19,CASSARQGNGNTIYF,TGTGCCAGTAGTGCCCGACAGGGGAACGGAAACACCATATATTTT
15,TRBJ2-3,.,.,TRBV11-2,CASRLRGAGTDTQYF,TGTGCCAGCAGACTCCGGGGCGCCGGCACAGATACGCAGTATTTT
17,TRBJ1-2,.,.,TRBV7-2,CASSLGGVGRRDYGYTF,TGTGCCAGCAGCTTAGGAGGTGTAGGGCGCAGAGACTATGGCTACACCTTC
15,TRBJ2-2,few,TRBD1,TRBV7-9,CASSARDRDTGELFF,TGTGCCAGCAGCGCCCGGGACAGGGACACCGGGGAGCTGTTTTTT
15,TRBJ1-2,.,.,TRBV4-1,CASSQERETNYGYTF,TGCGCCAGCAGCCAAGAAAGGGAGACTAACTATGGCTACACCTTC
15,TRBJ2-3,.,.,TRBV2,CASSEGQPSTDTQYF,TGTGCCAGCAGCGAAGGACAGCCAAGCACAGATACGCAGTATTTT
11,TRBJ2-5,.,TRBD1,TRBV7-2,CASSSDRGQYF,TGTGCCAGCAGCTCTGACAGGGGCCAGTACTTC
14,TRBJ2-7,.,.,TRBV2,CASIGLSGVGEQYF,TGTGCCAGCATTGGACTATCGGGGGTGGGGGAGCAGTACTTC
17,TRBJ2-5,.,TRBD2,TRBV30,CAWSVSWTSGDQETQYF,TGTGCCTGGAGTGTATCGTGGACTAGCGGGGACCAAGAGACCCAGTACTTC
15,TRBJ2-3,.,TRBD2,TRBV6-4,CASSRTGGSTDTQYF,TGTGCCAGCAGTAGGACGGGGGGGAGCACAGATACGCAGTATTTT
15,TRBJ2-1,.,.,TRBV9,CASSVSGSSYNEQFF,TGTGCCAGCAGCGTCAGCGGAAGCTCCTACAATGAGCAGTTCTTC
18,TRBJ2-6,.,.,TRBV9,CASSVRLSGPSGANVLTF,TGTGCCAGCAGCGTTCGACTTAGCGGCCCCTCTGGGGCCAACGTCCTGACTTTC
11,TRBJ2-1,.,.,TRBV30,CAWRLGSEQFF,TGTGCCTGGCGCCTCGGGAGTGAGCAGTTCTTC
13,TRBJ2-7,.,.,TRBV28,CASIGGGRDEQYF,TGTGCCAGCATTGGGGGAGGAAGGGACGAGCAGTACTTC
15,TRBJ2-1,.,TRBD1,TRBV5-1,CASSFRDRGSDEQFF,TGCGCCAGCAGCTTCCGGGACAGGGGGTCGGATGAGCAGTTCTTC
18,TRBJ1-1,.,.,TRBV18,CASSLVGPGNWVNTEAFF,TGTGCCAGCTCACTCGTCGGACCGGGGAACTGGGTGAACACTGAAGCTTTCTTT
13,TRBJ1-1,once,.,TRBV7-2,CASSPWGGSEAFF,TGTGCCAGCAGCCCCTGGGGGGGGTCTGAAGCTTTCTTT
15,TRBJ1-5,.,.,TRBV19,CASSTHYRDHQPQHF,TGTGCCAGTAGTACCCACTACAGGGATCATCAGCCCCAGCATTTT
17,TRBJ2-3,.,TRBD2,TRBV9,CASSGESGGPDTDTQYF,TGTGCCAGCAGCGGGGAGTCGGGAGGGCCTGACACAGATACGCAGTATTTT
16,TRBJ1-5,.,.,TRBV5-1,CASSLDGGRSNQPQHF,TGCGCCAGCAGCTTGGATGGGGGGAGAAGCAATCAGCCCCAGCATTTT
15,TRBJ2-1,.,.,TRBV19,CASSTAGSSYNEQFF,TGTGCCAGTAGTACAGCGGGTAGCTCCTACAATGAGCAGTTCTTC
17,TRBJ1-5,.,TRBD1,TRBV11-3,CASSFRQGAAGNQPQHF,TGTGCCAGCAGCTTTCGCCAGGGGGCAGCGGGCAATCAGCCCCAGCATTTT
15,TRBJ2-7,.,.,TRBV14,CASSITADPDYEQYF,TGTGCCAGCAGCATAACAGCGGATCCAGACTACGAGCAGTACTTC
14,TRBJ1-5,.,TRBD1,TRBV7-9,CASSFGQGGRPQHF,TGTGCCAGCAGCTTTGGACAGGGGGGAAGGCCCCAGCATTTT
18,TRBJ1-1,.,.,TRBV21-1,CASSKVRGAGGGNTEAFF,TGTGCCAGCAGCAAAGTCCGTGGGGCAGGGGGGGGGAACACTGAAGCTTTCTTT
15,TRBJ2-3,once,TRBD1,TRBV19,CASSNRQGGADTQYF,TGTGCCAGTAGTAACCGACAGGGGGGTGCAGATACGCAGTATTTT
15,TRBJ1-4,once,.,TRBV15,CATSRDQGWGEKLFF,TGTGCCACCAGCAGAGATCAGGGATGGGGTGAAAAACTGTTTTTT
17,TRBJ1-1,.,TRBD1,TRBV4-2,CASSHPGTDNLNTEAFF,TGTGCCAGCAGCCACCCCGGGACAGACAATTTGAACACTGAAGCTTTCTTT
14,TRBJ1-5,.,TRBD1,TRBV6-5,CASRGQGINQPQHF,TGTGCCAGCAGGGGACAGGGGATCAATCAGCCCCAGCATTTT
16,TRBJ1-5,.,.,TRBV6-6,CASSYWAGNSNQPQHF,TGTGCCAGCAGTTACTGGGCAGGGAATAGCAATCAGCCCCAGCATTTT
16,TRBJ2-2,.,.,TRBV4-1,CASSQVGGGGTGELFF,TGCGCCAGCAGCCAAGTCGGGGGAGGCGGCACCGGGGAGCTGTTTTTT
14,TRBJ1-1,.,.,TRBV6-6,CASSYFPGTTEAFF,TGTGCCAGCAGTTACTTCCCAGGGACCACTGAAGCTTTCTTT
15,TRBJ1-1,large,.,TRBV4-1,CASSQGGPSNTEAFF,TGCGCCAGCAGCCAAGGGGGACCCTCGAACACTGAAGCTTTCTTT
14,TRBJ1-2,.,.,TRBV9,CASSVALGGYGYTF,TGTGCCAGCAGCGTAGCTCTGGGGGGCTATGGCTACACCTTC
13,TRBJ1-2,.,.,TRBV12-5,CASGPGNNYGYTF,TGTGCTAGTGGCCCAGGGAATAACTATGGCTACACCTTC
13,TRBJ2-7,once,.,TRBV14,CASSQSTAYEQYF,TGTGCCAGCAGCCAATCGACAGCCTACGAGCAGTACTTC
14,TRBJ1-5,.,.,TRBV7-8,CASSTATGNQPQHF,TGTGCCAGCAGCACCGCGACGGGCAATCAGCCCCAGCATTTT
17,TRBJ2-1,.,.,TRBV18,CASSPLGGVRRNNEQFF,TGTGCCAGCTCACCGTTAGGGGGGGTGCGGCGGAACAATGAGCAGTTCTTC
17,TRBJ2-1,.,TRBD2,TRBV19,CASSAGTSGGFYNEQFF,TGTGCCAGTAGTGCGGGGACTAGCGGGGGATTTTACAATGAGCAGTTCTTC
15,TRBJ2-3,.,TRBD2,TRBV5-1,CASSLWTSSTDTQYF,TGCGCCAGCAGCCTATGGACTAGCTCCACAGATACGCAGTATTTT
14,TRBJ2-7,few,.,TRBV7-9,CASSPLDRSYEQYF,TGTGCCAGCAGCCCCCTGGACAGATCCTACGAGCAGTACTTC